This T cell receptor beta chain was recorded in a study of blood T cell repertoires in COVID-19. Remarks on this clone: This specimen includes other DNA sequences encoding the same CDR3.

Sequencing used immunoSEQ multiplex PCR; TCRdb keeps in-frame clones, though not all of them. The sample includes 380,000 or so clones, approximately 87% seen only once; the top ten take over 0.9%. The CDR3 has 11 amino acids. Germline V gives CDR1 SGHDT, CDR2 YYEEEE. V was pared by 2 bases and J by 4 bases, with 4 bases between. The receptor comes from a woman in her 30s with acute COVID-19. The genes are TRBV5-6 and TRBJ2-7, with D unresolved. Sequenced: PBMCs or T cells enriched from blood (not recorded which). The DNA for the CDR3 is TGTGCCAGCAGCTTCCAGTACGAGCAGTACTTC. Amino acids: CASSFQYEQYF.